This is a list of T cell receptor beta chains from one sample in a study of blood T cell repertoires in COVID-19. Produced via immunoSEQ multiplex PCR; TCRdb's table is partial and in-frame only. The data contain roughly 250,000 clones, 79% of them singletons. Sequencing was performed on peripheral blood. The receptors come from a woman aged 35 to 49 with active or convalescent COVID-19. The CDR3 runs from the conserved cysteine through the conserved F or W. Fields, in order: V gene, D gene, CDR3 protein. The D gene is left open where the match is weak.

TRBV29-1 - CSVEKGGRYTF
TRBV5-4 - CASSLAPDSYEQYF
TRBV4-1 TRBD2 CASSPQRASGGRGTDTQYF
TRBV7-9 - CASSFGEVGYTF
TRBV6-5 - CASRGAGTDNSPLHF
TRBV5-5 - CASSPRQAGELFF
TRBV6-5 - CASSYITDTQYF
TRBV5-1 - CASSLAAGSGNTIYF
TRBV9 - CASSVGRNIQYF
TRBV5-5 TRBD2 CASSLALIAGGQTGELFF
TRBV2 - CASSAVGNTEAFF
TRBV13 TRBD1 CASSNRDRVGYTF
TRBV27 - CASSLSSATNEKLFF
TRBV30 - CAWSPAQGLINEKLFF
TRBV28 - CASSSFRVEFF
TRBV5-4 TRBD2 CASSSKGSGGTDTQYF
TRBV19 - CASSIPPGRKLFF
TRBV6-5 TRBD1 CASNRQGARGEQFF
TRBV5-1 - CASSLAPGGGGNNEQFF
TRBV5-3 - CARSTPRGNENNEQFF
TRBV4-1 TRBD2 CASSQAGLATYNEQFF
TRBV20-1 - CSARIQVGAFF
TRBV3-1/TRBV3-2 - CASSPGQGYTF
TRBV24-1 - CATSDFGEEAFF
TRBV14 TRBD2 CASSQELGLAGSKEQYF
TRBV7-9 - CASSLAGQTGELFF
TRBV28 - CASSLEVSPGRQETQYF
TRBV6-5 - CASSRLAAGQPQHF
TRBV7-3 TRBD1 CASSLSSTGEAFF
TRBV9 TRBD1 CASSGGQGKYANTEAFF
TRBV3-1/TRBV3-2 - CASSQDLQETQYF
TRBV7-2 TRBD1 CASSFDRVGQPQHF
TRBV3-1/TRBV3-2 - CASSQVRAAYEQYF
TRBV27 - CASSTSTVNEKLFF
TRBV7-8 TRBD1 CASSWQGGTEAFF
TRBV10-3 TRBD2 CAISLGLAGGETQYF
TRBV11-2 TRBD2 CASSLARGGSDTQYF
TRBV5-5 - CASSLGLYGYTF
TRBV19 - CASSPVLAIGELFF
TRBV6-5 - CASSNDSGFRGYTF
TRBV12-3/TRBV12-4 - CASSFGGNTEAFF
TRBV6-5 - CASSFVRLGNTEAFF
TRBV7-2 - CASSSSTDSSNGYTF
TRBV6-2/TRBV6-3 - CASSYSGTSGGTEAFF
TRBV9 - CASSRDTYGYTF
TRBV6-5 TRBD1 CASSVGQGPYEQYF
TRBV28 TRBD1 CASSIQGSDGYTF
TRBV5-1 - CASSLVSSGRETQYF
TRBV5-4 - CASSLGQNYGYTF
TRBV30 - CAWSANRYQPQHF
TRBV5-4 TRBD1 CASSAGGSRNTIYF
TRBV2 TRBD1 CASEGTGGHLLPQHF
TRBV19 TRBD1 CASTPRAGGETQYF